The 30 T cell receptor beta chains presented below share a single source sample, sequenced in a study of cytomegalovirus exposure and HLA in healthy donors. The PCR used 60 Vbeta and 13 Jbeta primers. Produced via immunoSEQ multiplex PCR; TCRdb's table is partial and in-frame only. The profile shows roughly 100,000 clones, about 80% of them singletons. The sequencing sample was made of PBMCs. These receptors were taken from a man aged 25-40 years in good health and CMV-seropositive.

This clone was counted a few times. This chain links TRBV6-5 with TRBJ2-1; 10 nucleotides align to TRBD1. Germline lookup yields CDR1 MNHEY and CDR2 SVGAGI. CDR3 size: 13 residues. J lost 10 bases, V lost 5 bases, and 5 bases had no gene match. The CDR3 protein is CASSRGQGDEQFF. CDR3 nucleotide sequence: TGTGCCAGCAGTAGAGGACAGGGGGACGAGCAGTTCTTC.

The rearrangement links TRBV4-2 to TRBJ2-7, with 8 bases matching TRBD1. The V segment lost 4 bases and the J segment 3 bases; nucleotides outside the gene matches: 8. The CDR3 loop spans 15 amino acids. The V gene's germline CDR1 is LGHNA and CDR2 YNFKEQ. The DNA for the CDR3 is TGTGCCAGCAGCCTCCAGACAGGGGCGGTCTACGAGCAGTACTTC. Encoded protein: CASSLQTGAVYEQYF.

The gene calls are TRBV7-2 and TRBJ1-1, with D perhaps matching TRBD1 (6 bases). CDR1 is SGHTA, CDR2 FQGNSA, per germline. V was clipped by 3 bases and J by 2 bases, with 10 bases between them. CDR3 length: 14 amino acids. CDR3 loop: CASSFDRYNTEAFF. The CDR3 DNA is TGTGCCAGCAGCTTCGACAGGTACAACACTGAAGCTTTCTTT. The entire variable domain, with the rest obtained from reference TRBV7-2 and TRBJ1-1, is as follows: GAGVSQSPSNKVTEKGKDVELRCDPISGHTALYWYRQSLGQGLEFLIYFQGNSAPDKSGLPSDRFSAERTGGSVSTLTIQRTQQEDSAVYLCASSFDRYNTEAFFGQGTRLTVV.

This clone was found a few times. This chain links TRBV7-2 with TRBJ2-5, with D possibly matching TRBD2 (5 bases). The CDR3 extends over 14 amino acids. V gave up 0 bases and J gave up 5 bases, with 10 bases separating them. CDR1 is SGHTA and CDR2 is FQGNSA in the germline V gene. CDR3 DNA: TGTGCCAGCAGCTTAGCCTCCCCGGGGGAGACCCAGTACTTC. Its protein is CASSLASPGETQYF.

The V gene is TRBV2, the J gene TRBJ1-4; TRBD1 might be the D (5 bases). In germline, CDR1 is SNHLY, CDR2 FYNNEI. This CDR3 spans 11 amino acids. The ends were cut back, 8 bases at V and 7 bases at J, with 8 bases in the middle. The CDR3 reads CASRGGEKLFF. CDR3 DNA: TGTGCCAGCCGCGGGGGTGAAAAACTGTTTTTT.

The CDR3 nucleotides read TGTGCCAGCAGCTTCGGAGTGCACAATGAGCAGTTCTTC. It codes for CASSFGVHNEQFF. J is TRBJ2-1 and V is TRBV7-3, with D uncertain. V was shortened by 3 bases and J by 5 bases, with 8 bases between the two germline ends. The CDR3 has 13 amino acids. Germline V lookup: CDR1 SGHTA, CDR2 FQGTGA. Variable domain in full (rest from reference TRBV7-3 and TRBJ2-1): GAGVSQTPSNKVTEKGKYVELRCDPISGHTALYWYRQSLGQGPEFLIYFQGTGAADDSGLPNDRFFAVRPEGSVSTLKIQRTERGDSAVYLCASSFGVHNEQFFGPGTRLTVL.

The chain couples TRBV18 to TRBJ1-2; 7 nucleotides match TRBD1. Germline V lookup: CDR1 KGHSH, CDR2 LQKENI. The CDR3 is 14 amino acids. V gave up 6 bases and J gave up 3 bases; unmatched junction bases: 7. DNA for the CDR3: TGTGCCAGCTCCCAACAGGGGCGCGACTATGGCTACACCTTC. Translating gives CASSQQGRDYGYTF.

The chain employs TRBV29-1 and TRBJ2-7; 9 positions match TRBD1. The CDR3 runs 13 residues. The V gene end was trimmed by 4 bases and the J gene end by 3 bases; junction bases not matched to a gene: 4. The germline gives CDR1 SQVTM, CDR2 ANQGSEA. The CDR3 region has the DNA TGCAGCGTTGCCGTGACAGGGGGCTACGAGCAGTACTTC. As protein: CSVAVTGGYEQYF.

This rearrangement joins TRBV4-1 to TRBJ1-2; tentatively, D is TRBD1 (5 bases). Germline assignment: CDR1 MGHRA and CDR2 YSYEKL. The CDR3 totals 13 residues. V was cut by 0 bases and J by 4 bases, with 6 bases left in between. DNA of the CDR3: TGCGCCAGCAGCCAAGACGGGGGCTATGGCTACACCTTC. Translation gives CASSQDGGYGYTF.

The genes are TRBV7-2 and TRBJ2-1; 8 nucleotides line up with TRBD1. J lost 6 bases, V lost 7 bases, and 11 bases had no gene match. Germline V gene sequence: CDR1 SGHTA, CDR2 FQGNSA. The CDR3 covers 15 residues. The CDR3 here is CASTTPGGVGNEQFF. Written as DNA, the CDR3 is TGTGCCAGCACCACCCCAGGGGGCGTCGGCAATGAGCAGTTCTTC. Variable domain in full (rest from reference TRBV7-2 and TRBJ2-1): GAGVSQSPSNKVTEKGKDVELRCDPISGHTALYWYRQSLGQGLEFLIYFQGNSAPDKSGLPSDRFSAERTGGSVSTLTIQRTQQEDSAVYLCASTTPGGVGNEQFFGPGTRLTVL.

This clone was seen a single time. The chain combines TRBV15 with TRBJ1-1, with TRBD1 matching over 10 bases. The CDR3 totals 16 residues. The germline V gene encodes CDR1 LNHNV and CDR2 YYDKDF (reference sequence). The V segment lost 3 bases and the J segment 4 bases; nucleotides outside the gene matches: 8. The CDR3 nucleotides are TGTGCCACCAGCAGCGTACCGGGACAGGGGTCCACTGAAGCTTTCTTT. Its protein is CATSSVPGQGSTEAFF.

V usage is TRBV30 and J usage is TRBJ2-7; 7 bases fit TRBD1. CDR1 and CDR2 (germline): GTSNPN, SVGIG (reference sequence). The CDR3 is made up of 12 amino acids. The V and J ends lost 1 base and 6 bases, in that order; junction bases with no gene match: 3. The CDR3 here is CAWSGTGVEQYF. DNA for the CDR3: TGTGCCTGGAGTGGAACAGGGGTCGAGCAGTACTTC. Complete variable domain (other parts from reference TRBV30 and TRBJ2-7): SQTIHQWPATLVQPVGSPLSLECTVEGTSNPNLYWYRQAAGRGLQLLFYSVGIGQISSEVPQNLSASRPQDRQFILSSKKLLLSDSGFYLCAWSGTGVEQYFGPGTRLTVT.

The chain couples TRBV18 to TRBJ2-7; the D is unclear. CDR3 length: 12 residues. Deletions cut 3 bases from V and 5 bases from J, with 8 bases between. The germline V gene encodes CDR1 KGHSH and CDR2 LQKENI. In nucleotides, the CDR3 is TGTGCCAGCTCACCTAACAAGAACGAGCAGTACTTC. This gives the protein CASSPNKNEQYF. The complete variable domain, with remaining parts taken from reference TRBV18 and TRBJ2-7, reads NAGVMQNPRHLVRRRGQEARLRCSPMKGHSHVYWYRQLPEEGLKFMVYLQKENIIDESGMPKERFSAEFPKEGPSILRIQQVVRGDSAAYFCASSPNKNEQYFGPGTRLTVT.

The rearrangement joins TRBV6-5 to TRBJ1-1, with 7 bases lining up with TRBD1. J gave up 4 bases and V 4 bases, and 9 bases lay outside the gene matches. This CDR3 region has 15 residues. The germline V gene has CDR1 MNHEY and CDR2 SVGAGI. In DNA, the CDR3 is TGTGCCAGCAGTTTCGAGGGGGCCTTCGGCACTGAAGCTTTCTTT. It translates to CASSFEGAFGTEAFF.

This rearrangement joins TRBV30 to TRBJ1-5; D remains unclear. V lost 0 bases and J lost 6, with 6 bases in between. The germline CDR1 and CDR2 sequences are GTSNPN and SVGIG (reference sequence). The CDR3 runs to 12 residues. The CDR3 protein is CAWSVSGQPQHF. The DNA for the CDR3 is TGTGCCTGGAGTGTTTCGGGTCAGCCCCAGCATTTT.

The chain carries TRBV7-9 and TRBJ1-4; possible D gene TRBD1, 6 bases. CDR3 length: 16 residues. The germline CDR1 and CDR2 sequences are SEHNR and FQNEAQ (reference sequence). V lost 2 bases and J lost 8, with 18 bases in between. In DNA, the CDR3 is TGTGCCAGCAGCTTAAATGTTGCAGGGGTATACGAAAAACTGTTTTTT. Its translation is CASSLNVAGVYEKLFF.

V and J are TRBV5-1 and TRBJ2-1; the D is unclear. The CDR3 consists of 14 residues. V was shortened by 2 bases and J by 7 bases, with 13 bases between the two germline ends. CDR1 is SGHRS, CDR2 YFSETQ, per germline. In nucleotides, the CDR3 is TGCGCCAGCAGCTTTAAGCGAAGGATGAATGAGCAGTTCTTC. It codes for CASSFKRRMNEQFF.

V gene TRBV6-1 combines with J gene TRBJ2-7; D gene unclear. V was shortened by 8 bases and J by 0 bases, with 8 bases between the two germline ends. CDR3 size: 12 residues. CDR1 is MNHNS and CDR2 is SASEGT in the germline V gene. The DNA of the CDR3 is TGTGCCAGCGTCGCTAACTCCTACGAGCAGTACTTC. This translates into CASVANSYEQYF.

The chain uses TRBV7-9 and TRBJ1-1, with 8 bases matching TRBD1. Germline V gives CDR1 SEHNR, CDR2 FQNEAQ (reference sequence). V lost 7 bases and J lost 1; bases outside the gene matches: 2. This CDR3 region has 13 residues. In nucleotides, the CDR3 is TGTGCCAGCATACAGGGGGGGAACACTGAAGCTTTCTTT. This translates into CASIQGGNTEAFF.

This clone was observed at least ten times. The chain recombines TRBV19 with TRBJ2-1, with TRBD2 matching 12 bases. There are 15 residues in the CDR3. The V segment lost 6 bases and the J segment 7 bases; nucleotides outside the gene matches: 7. CDR1 and CDR2 from the germline V gene are LNHDA and SQIVND (reference sequence). CDR3 residues: CASSLSSGGANEQFF. The DNA of the CDR3 is TGTGCCAGTAGCCTGTCTAGCGGGGGGGCAAATGAGCAGTTCTTC.

The rearrangement joins TRBV20-1 to TRBJ2-5, with TRBD1 as a possible D gene (5 bases). Per the germline V gene, CDR1 is DFQATT and CDR2 is SNEGSKA (reference sequence). V lost 7 bases and J 0 bases, leaving 6 bases between the germline ends. There are 11 residues in the CDR3. The CDR3 DNA is TGCAGTGGACAGCACCAAGAGACCCAGTACTTC. Amino acids: CSGQHQETQYF.

The CDR3 is CSVVTGNTIYF. In nucleotides, the CDR3 is TGCAGCGTTGTAACTGGAAACACCATATATTTT. The J gene is TRBJ1-3, the V gene TRBV29-1, with D unclear. The germline V gene encodes CDR1 SQVTM and CDR2 ANQGSEA. This CDR3 region has 11 residues. Trimming removed 4 bases from V and 2 bases from J, with 3 bases in between.

This clone turned up a few times. CDR3: CASLRGLHTDTQYF. CDR3 nucleotide sequence: TGTGCCAGTCTGCGGGGTCTACACACAGATACGCAGTATTTT. The rearrangement joins TRBV6-1 to TRBJ2-3; D perhaps matches TRBD2 (6 bases). Germline CDR1 and CDR2: MNHNS and SASEGT. CDR3 size: 14 residues. V was pared by 9 bases and J by 2 bases, with 15 bases between.

The chain employs TRBV29-1 and TRBJ1-1; D perhaps matches TRBD1 (6 bases). CDR3 size: 15 residues. In germline, CDR1 is SQVTM, CDR2 ANQGSEA. V was clipped by 0 bases and J by 5 bases, with 16 bases between them. The CDR3 region is CSVEDPRLQGTEAFF. The CDR3 DNA reads as TGCAGCGTTGAAGATCCTCGTTTACAGGGAACTGAAGCTTTCTTT.

The chain joins TRBV4-1 to TRBJ2-7; 11 nucleotides agree with TRBD2. Germline V CDR1 and CDR2: MGHRA, YSYEKL. The CDR3 extends over 15 amino acids. V was clipped by 5 bases and J by 4 bases; unmatched bases: 7. CDR3 bases: TGCGCCAGCAGCGAAACTAGCGGGGGCTATTACGAGCAGTACGTC. Protein sequence: CASSETSGGYYEQYV.

In this sample, this clone turned up a few times. The rearrangement links TRBV12-5 to TRBJ1-1; D uncertain. The CDR3 totals 13 residues. Trimming shortened V by 3 bases and J by 3 bases, and 8 bases separated the two germline ends. Germline V lookup: CDR1 LGHNT, CDR2 FRNRAP. CDR3 DNA: TGTGCTAGTGGTTTACAATTGGACACTGAAGCTTTCTTT. The encoded protein is CASGLQLDTEAFF.

V usage is TRBV6-5 and J usage is TRBJ2-5, with TRBD1 matching over 8 bases. Trimming at V came to 7 bases and at J to 2 bases, leaving 6 bases not matched to a gene. The CDR3 spans 14 residues. CDR1 is MNHEY and CDR2 is SVGAGI in the germline V gene. CDR3 region: CASTGQGVQETQYF. CDR3 in DNA: TGTGCCAGCACTGGACAGGGCGTTCAAGAGACCCAGTACTTC.

The chain combines TRBV4-1 with TRBJ2-1; perhaps TRBD2 as D (5 bases). This CDR3 is built from 13 residues. Germline values: CDR1 MGHRA, CDR2 YSYEKL. Trimming left V 3 bases short and J 8 bases short, with 11 bases between. The CDR3, as DNA: TGCGCCAGCAGCCAGCCCACTAGTCATGAGCAGTTCTTC. Its translation: CASSQPTSHEQFF.

The chain recombines TRBV19 with TRBJ2-6; tentatively, D is TRBD1 (6 bases). The CDR3 totals 15 residues. CDR1 and CDR2 from the germline V gene are LNHDA and SQIVND (reference sequence). Trimming took 5 bases from V and 3 from J, leaving 11 bases between them. The CDR3 loop is CASSAQTGGANVLTF. The CDR3 DNA is TGTGCCAGTAGTGCCCAGACAGGTGGGGCCAACGTCCTGACTTTC.

The J gene is TRBJ1-2, the V gene TRBV28, with 7 positions matching TRBD1. The CDR3 extends over 15 amino acids. The junction had 13 bases not matched to a gene; V was cut back by 7 bases and J by 5 bases. Looked up from germline, CDR1 is MDHEN and CDR2 is SYDVKM. The CDR3 sequence is CASTSGGTEIYGYTF. The CDR3 coding sequence is TGTGCCAGCACCTCTGGAGGGACAGAAATTTATGGCTACACCTTC.